This is a list of T cell receptor beta chains from one sample in a study of T cells after yellow fever vaccination. TCRdb reprocessed the 5' RACE reads via MiXCR and lists one record per CDR3 protein. Counted here are 300,000 or so distinct CDR3 sequences, approximately 4.2% occurring once; the ten biggest clones make up approximately 24%. The sequences come from PBMCs, collected 5 days after the yellow fever booster vaccination. The receptor set was obtained from a man aged 18 to 29 who received the YFV17D yellow fever vaccine. Each CDR3 is given with its conserved first and last residue. The D gene is left open where the match is weak. Size tells how often a clone was seen (once, few, many) or the class of an expanded clone, and some rows leave it out.

J: TRBJ2-5; size: few; V: TRBV13; D: -; CDR3: CASSPSLGETQYF; DNA: TGTGCCAGCAGCCCCTCCCTCGGGGAGACCCAGTACTTC
J: TRBJ2-6; size: few; V: TRBV5-1; D: -; CDR3: CASSPTNAGANVLTF; DNA: TGCGCCAGCAGCCCAACTAACGCCGGGGCCAACGTCCTGACTTTC
J: TRBJ1-1; size: many; V: TRBV28; D: -; CDR3: CASAWGNTEAFF; DNA: TGTGCCAGTGCCTGGGGGAACACTGAAGCTTTCTTT
J: TRBJ2-4; size: many; V: TRBV3-1; D: TRBD2; CDR3: CASSPRLAGGQYF; DNA: TGTGCCAGCAGCCCTCGACTAGCGGGGGGTCAGTACTTC
J: TRBJ2-1; size: -; V: TRBV29-1; D: TRBD2; CDR3: CSVEAAGGSYNEQFF; DNA: TGCAGCGTTGAAGCAGCGGGGGGCTCCTACAATGAGCAGTTCTTC
J: TRBJ2-7; size: many; V: TRBV4-1; D: -; CDR3: CASSHAQTYEQYF; DNA: TGCGCCAGCAGCCATGCACAAACCTACGAGCAGTACTTC
J: TRBJ1-2; size: -; V: TRBV7-2; D: -; CDR3: CASSLLFRAPNYGYTF; DNA: TGTGCCAGCAGCCTCCTGTTCAGAGCCCCTAACTATGGCTACACCTTC
J: TRBJ2-7; size: many; V: TRBV11-2; D: -; CDR3: CASSSRAGTYEQYF; DNA: TGTGCCAGCAGCTCCCGGGCAGGCACTTACGAGCAGTACTTC
J: TRBJ2-3; size: many; V: TRBV5-1; D: TRBD1; CDR3: CASMGTGSTDTQYF; DNA: TGCGCCAGCATGGGGACAGGGAGCACAGATACGCAGTATTTT
J: TRBJ1-1; size: many; V: TRBV28; D: -; CDR3: CASSLWADTEAFF; DNA: TGTGCCAGCAGTTTATGGGCAGATACTGAAGCTTTCTTT
J: TRBJ2-1; size: few; V: TRBV29-1; D: TRBD1; CDR3: CSGTGGSYNEQFF; DNA: TGCAGCGGGACAGGGGGCTCCTACAATGAGCAGTTCTTC
J: TRBJ1-3; size: few; V: TRBV5-6; D: -; CDR3: CASSADQESSGNTIYF; DNA: TGTGCCAGCAGCGCCGACCAAGAGAGCTCTGGAAACACCATATATTTT
J: TRBJ1-2; size: -; V: TRBV20-1; D: TRBD1; CDR3: CSARPGQGASYGYTF; DNA: TGCAGTGCTAGACCAGGACAGGGGGCTTCCTATGGCTACACCTTC
J: TRBJ2-3; size: -; V: TRBV20-1; D: TRBD2; CDR3: CSAHTSGTDTQYF; DNA: TGCAGTGCCCACACTAGCGGCACAGATACGCAGTATTTT
J: TRBJ2-3; size: -; V: TRBV6-2/TRBV6-3; D: TRBD1; CDR3: CASSYGTGDSDTQYF; DNA: TGTGCCAGCAGTTACGGGACAGGGGACTCAGATACGCAGTATTTT
J: TRBJ2-1; size: -; V: TRBV3-1; D: TRBD2; CDR3: CASSRRGDEQFF; DNA: TGTGCCAGCAGCCGCCGGGGGGATGAGCAGTTCTTC
J: TRBJ2-2; size: many; V: TRBV27; D: -; CDR3: CASHLGASGNTGELFF; DNA: TGTGCCAGCCACTTGGGGGCTAGCGGAAACACCGGGGAGCTGTTTTTT
J: TRBJ1-4; size: -; V: TRBV5-1; D: -; CDR3: CASSQSFMSPNEKLFF; DNA: TGCGCCAGCAGCCAGTCTTTTATGAGTCCTAATGAAAAACTGTTTTTT
J: TRBJ1-2; size: -; V: TRBV5-1; D: -; CDR3: CASSLDRAEGGYTF; DNA: TGCGCCAGCAGCTTGGATAGGGCCGAGGGGGGCTACACCTTC
J: TRBJ1-6; size: -; V: TRBV27; D: -; CDR3: CASSLIGARGSYSPLHF; DNA: TGTGCCAGCAGTTTAATCGGAGCCCGGGGCAGTTATTCACCCCTCCACTTT
J: TRBJ1-5; size: few; V: TRBV20-1; D: -; CDR3: CSARRSGGQPQHF; DNA: TGCAGTGCTAGACGGTCCGGAGGTCAGCCCCAGCATTTT
J: TRBJ2-3; size: -; V: TRBV5-6; D: -; CDR3: CASGLWAGDTQYF; DNA: TGTGCCAGCGGGCTATGGGCGGGCGATACGCAGTATTTT
J: TRBJ2-1; size: many; V: TRBV4-2; D: -; CDR3: CASSQEYRVATYNEQFF; DNA: TGTGCCAGCAGCCAAGAGTATCGGGTGGCGACCTACAATGAGCAGTTCTTC
J: TRBJ2-5; size: many; V: TRBV6-2/TRBV6-3; D: -; CDR3: CASSYVGGETQYF; DNA: TGTGCCAGCAGTTATGTGGGTGGGGAGACCCAGTACTTC
J: TRBJ2-3; size: few; V: TRBV6-6; D: TRBD1; CDR3: CASSTLAQTGITDTQYF; DNA: TGTGCCAGCAGCACTCTCGCGCAGACAGGGATCACAGATACGCAGTATTTT
J: TRBJ2-5; size: many; V: TRBV29-1; D: TRBD1; CDR3: CSVDTTGAETQYF; DNA: TGCAGCGTCGACACGACAGGGGCGGAGACCCAGTACTTC
J: TRBJ1-2; size: -; V: TRBV6-5; D: -; CDR3: CASSYAGNYGYTF; DNA: TGTGCCAGCAGTTATGCGGGGAACTATGGCTACACCTTC
J: TRBJ2-4; size: many; V: TRBV27; D: TRBD1; CDR3: CASSPRAGGRGIQYF; DNA: TGTGCCAGCAGTCCCCGCGCAGGGGGAAGGGGTATTCAGTACTTC
J: TRBJ1-5; size: many; V: TRBV7-9; D: TRBD1; CDR3: CASSFGGGGQPQHF; DNA: TGTGCCAGCAGCTTTGGAGGGGGCGGTCAGCCCCAGCATTTT